The clone carrying this TCR beta chain was counted between two and nine times. Sequenced by immunoSEQ multiplex PCR; TCRdb stores in-frame clones only, minus some. This table holds 77,000 or so clones, under 90% found once. These data belong to a study of T cell clones after liver transplantation. Looking at the study overall: In this trial, immunosuppression withdrawal was attempted within 2 years of liver transplant.

CDR1 is SGHVS and CDR2 is FQNEAQ in the germline V gene. The CDR3 loop spans 11 amino acids. Trimming left V 8 bases short and J 6 bases short, with 8 bases between. This TCR was recovered from a human patient who received a liver transplant. Some T cells may be transferred from the graft donor. The V call is TRBV7-8, the J call TRBJ2-1; no clear D. Sequences were derived from CD4+ T cells from blood, sampled 12 months after liver transplant. The CDR3 reads CASRLTNEQFF. In DNA form, the CDR3 reads TGTGCCAGCCGACTGACCAATGAGCAGTTCTTC.